The 12 T cell receptor beta chains listed next were all sequenced from one sample in a study of post-analysis software for immune sequencing data. Antigens of these TCRs are unknown. Incorporated into the TCR beta cDNA libraries were unique molecular identifiers, which served to reduce PCR and sequencing biases. TCRdb redid the calling of the PCR reads with MiXCR, one entry per CDR3 protein. The repertoire holds some 690,000 distinct CDR3 sequences, with more than 50% as singletons. Points from the study as a whole: Five TRBV segments occurring more often in patients than controls included TRBV5-6, TRBV5-1 and TRBV20-1.

The source material was blood. These receptors originate from a girl aged 2-10 years with multiple sclerosis.

The chain employs TRBV20-1 and TRBJ2-7; D may be TRBD2 (6 bases). The germline V gene encodes CDR1 DFQATT and CDR2 SNEGSKA (reference sequence). Trimming removed 3 bases from V and 0 bases from J, with 21 bases in between. This CDR3 spans 17 amino acids. As DNA, the CDR3 is TGCAGTGCTAGTGGGTTTCAGGACTACTCTAGCTCCTACGAGCAGTACTTC. It specifies CSASGFQDYSSSYEQYF.

The J gene is TRBJ2-1, the V gene TRBV7-9; 7 bases map to TRBD2. The germline gives CDR1 SEHNR, CDR2 FQNEAQ (reference sequence). Trimming took 5 bases from V and 4 from J; bases not matched to a gene: 20. There are 19 residues in the CDR3. The CDR3 loop is CASSPPNSSSGEPYNEQFF. CDR3 coding DNA: TGTGCCAGCAGCCCACCAAACAGTTCCAGCGGGGAACCTTACAATGAGCAGTTCTTC.

The chain couples TRBV6-2 or TRBV6-3 to TRBJ1-5; D not resolved. Germline CDR1 reads MNHEY; CDR2 reads SVGEGT. The CDR3 extends over 13 amino acids. Trimming removed 2 bases at V and 1 base at J, with 3 bases between. CDR3 DNA: TGTGCCAGCAGTTACCAGAGCAATCAGCCCCAGCATTTT. Translated: CASSYQSNQPQHF.

V is TRBV20-1 and J is TRBJ2-1; no firm D call. The germline CDR1 and CDR2 sequences are DFQATT and SNEGSKA (reference sequence). The CDR3 spans 13 residues. The V and J ends lost 6 bases and 4 bases respectively, with 13 bases between them. The CDR3 sequence: CSAKSPRYNEQFF. CDR3 nucleotide sequence: TGCAGTGCCAAGTCGCCGCGTTACAATGAGCAGTTCTTC.

The V and J genes are TRBV2 and TRBJ2-1; D possibly corresponds to TRBD2 (6 bases). The CDR3 sequence is 13 residues long. V was clipped by 4 bases and J by 10 bases, with 14 bases between them. CDR1 SNHLY and CDR2 FYNNEI come from the germline V gene. The CDR3 nucleotides read TGTGCCAGCAGTGTCAGAGGGCGGGACGAGCAGTTCTTC. Translation: CASSVRGRDEQFF.

The chain links TRBV6-1 to TRBJ2-7; 7 bases line up with TRBD1. The germline V gene encodes CDR1 MNHNS and CDR2 SASEGT. V lost 5 bases to trimming and J lost 2 bases; unmatched junction nucleotides: 6. This CDR3 has 14 residues. The CDR3 bases are TGTGCCAGCAGTAAGGGGGCACGAGCCTACGAGCAGTACTTC. It encodes CASSKGARAYEQYF.

The rearrangement links TRBV4-2 to TRBJ2-4; 9 bases line up with TRBD1. The CDR3 spans 22 residues. V gave up 3 bases and J gave up 1 base; unmatched junction bases: 22. Looked up from germline, CDR1 is LGHNA and CDR2 is YNFKEQ. The CDR3 protein is CASSQDGIAGQGRVSAKNIQYF. The CDR3 DNA sequence: TGTGCCAGCAGCCAGGACGGAATAGCTGGACAGGGGCGGGTTTCGGCCAAAAACATTCAGTACTTC.

The rearrangement joins TRBV7-2 to TRBJ1-5; 8 bases are a match to TRBD1. This CDR3 is built from 15 residues. CDR1 and CDR2 (germline): SGHTA, FQGNSA. Germline trimming cut 5 bases from V and 6 bases from J; bases unmatched to any gene: 9. The CDR3 loop reads CASSLTGGRVQPQHF. The CDR3 DNA reads as TGTGCCAGCAGCCTAACAGGGGGGAGGGTTCAGCCCCAGCATTTT.

This clonotype was seen more than once but under ten times. The chain has TRBV6-5 and TRBJ1-2; 10 nucleotides agree with TRBD1. The CDR3 is 13 residues long. V gave up 4 bases and J gave up 8 bases; unmatched junction bases: 4. The germline gives CDR1 MNHEY, CDR2 SVGAGI. The CDR3 loop is CASSWDRGGGYTF. In DNA form, the CDR3 reads TGTGCCAGCAGTTGGGACAGGGGTGGCGGCTACACCTTC.

Points on this clonotype: This sequence is one base from a far larger clone and is likely a read error. No conserved phenylalanine or tryptophan ends this CDR3, so it is likely a read error. V usage is TRBV7-2 and J usage is TRBJ2-5; D not certain. The CDR3 has 10 amino acids. Germline V CDR1 and CDR2: SGHTA, FQGNSA. V was trimmed by 3 bases and J by 5 bases, leaving 1 base between them. CDR3 loop: CASSLETQYS. CDR3 DNA sequence: TGTGCCAGCAGCTTGGAGACCCAGTACTCC.

This chain joins TRBV29-1 and TRBJ2-1; 8 bases align to TRBD2. V dropped 5 bases and J dropped 7; count of bases not matched to a gene: 10. Germline lookup yields CDR1 SQVTM and CDR2 ANQGSEA. This CDR3 is built from 14 residues. The CDR3 DNA sequence: TGCAGCGTTCCCGGGGGCGGGGGGCGAAATGAGCAGTTCTTC. Protein sequence: CSVPGGGGRNEQFF.

The rearrangement joins TRBV5-1 to TRBJ1-1, with 7 bases that match TRBD1. The CDR3 has 17 amino acids. V lost 4 bases to trimming and J lost 2 bases; unmatched junction nucleotides: 14. Germline lookup yields CDR1 SGHRS and CDR2 YFSETQ. CDR3 sequence: CASSPDAITGANTEAFF. CDR3 nucleotides: TGCGCCAGCAGCCCGGACGCCATTACAGGGGCCAACACTGAAGCTTTCTTT.